A single T cell receptor beta chain is shown here with its context. The antigen this receptor binds is unknown. Per-nucleotide qualities are absent, and no much larger clonotype sits a single base away. The germline V end is reduced by 2 bases and the J end by 2 bases; junction bases left unmatched: 1. The CDR3 runs 14 residues from the cysteine to the phenylalanine. This entry keeps only the CDR3 DNA: 42 bases, framed from base 1. Per the germline V gene, MGHRA is the CDR1 and YSYEKL is the CDR2. Reading the label with the study, this specimen's time point is: baseline before first vaccination. Samples from vaccinated people were obtained from the UK trials COV001 and COV002, which included a single-blind randomized controlled phase 2/3 trial of AZD1222 (ChAdOx1 nCoV-19) in healthy adults. Trial participant PBMC samples were collected at day 0 and day 28 after the second dose for TCRbeta chain sequencing.

The data stem from a study of T cell responses to AZD1222 COVID-19 vaccine (dated by TCRdb to the early 2020s). Regarding the study in general: AZD1222 recipients with second doses at about 4 weeks or about 12 weeks were pooled, because spike-specific TCR depth and breadth did not differ between schedules. Trial participants were enrolled into age subgroups of 18-55, 56-69 and 70-plus years, which contained around 150, 29 and 61 TCR-sequenced participants, respectively. TCR sequencing covered 230 to 250 trial participants: 207 given two doses of AZD1222 and around 26 given two doses of MenACWY control vaccine.

Overall study outcomes, separate from this receptor: Reportedly, close to half of the unique spike-specific TCRs recognized epitopes lying outside the regions that are mutated in the B.1.351 and B.1.1.7 variants. Most participants were white British and females outnumbered males, and the authors suggested that clonal diversity may have been underestimated. The vaccine-associated CD4 TCRs covered the entire spike protein, and the dominant responses fell in regions 160-218 and 743-854. Only five or six AZD1222 recipients were SARS-CoV-2 seropositive at baseline, limiting conclusions about previously exposed vaccinees. Spike-specific TCR breadth and depth rose significantly after two AZD1222 doses compared with day 0 and with MenACWY recipients. Because no day 14 peak-response samples were available, repertoires were characterized only after the peak T cell response. The 56-69-year group was small, and its depth increase did not reach significance, likely because of low power.

The CDR3 regions of human TCRbeta chains were subjected to immunosequencing. In the paper's pipeline: TCRs in the repertoires were compared against a reference library of SARS-CoV-2-specific TCRs that had been generated with the MIRA antigen-specificity platform. Breadth was defined as the fraction of unique TCRs that were SARS-CoV-2-associated, and depth was defined as the fraction of total T cells that were SARS-CoV-2-associated. Using the MIRA data, each spike-specific TCR was mapped to the spike region that the TCR reacts to and placed in a CD4 or CD8 class. Log10-transformed breadth and depth values were compared by one-way ANOVA with Sidak's multiple comparisons tests. The clones in this table, taken by TCRdb from immuneACCESS, are in-frame only. Not every clone is retained; where verified, under half of the shortfall comes from an unresolved V gene, and the cause of the rest is unknown. D and trimming come from the DNA, and the V and J calls and clone size come from that table. Counted in this sample were 150,000 to 200,000 clones; 90% to 95% of them appeared once. The ten largest clones add up to roughly a tenth of the sample.

The TCR sequence derives from an adult in good health. The rearranged segments are TRBV4-1 and TRBJ1-2; TRBD1 agrees with 8 junctional bases. The sample in question was peripheral blood, obtained on day 0 of AZD1222 vaccination. For the CDR3, the sequence is CASSQTGGNYGYTF. Read as DNA, the sequence is TGCGCCAGCAGCCAAACAGGGGGGAACTATGGCTACACCTTC.